Below, 9 T cell receptor beta chains from the same sample are listed, as sequenced in a study of identical twins. TCRdb re-called the 5' RACE reads through MiXCR, storing one row per CDR3 protein. The table includes hundreds of thousands of distinct CDR3 sequences, around 6.1% detected once. The sequencing input was naive T cells sorted from blood. All receptors come from a man younger than 35 in good health.

This clonotype was counted many times. The V gene is TRBV29-1, the J gene TRBJ2-3; 10 nucleotides agree with TRBD1. In germline, CDR1 is SQVTM, CDR2 ANQGSEA. The CDR3 totals 14 residues. V lost 4 bases and J lost 6; bases outside the gene matches: 7. The CDR3 protein is CSVVLGTGVDTQYF. The CDR3 DNA sequence: TGCAGCGTTGTCCTCGGGACAGGGGTGGATACGCAGTATTTT.

This clonotype was observed a handful of times. The genes are TRBV14 and TRBJ1-4; 9 bases align to TRBD1. With V trimmed by 0 bases and J by 3 bases, 2 bases remained unmatched. Germline lookup yields CDR1 SGHDN and CDR2 FVKESK. There are 16 residues in the CDR3. CDR3 protein: CASSQDWDRANEKLFF. The CDR3 bases are TGTGCCAGCAGCCAAGATTGGGACAGGGCTAATGAAAAACTGTTTTTT.

This clonotype was observed at least ten times. V usage is TRBV12-3 or TRBV12-4 and J usage is TRBJ2-1; D might be TRBD2 (6 bases). CDR3 size: 15 residues. Trimming left V 0 bases short and J 3 bases short, with 9 bases between. The CDR3 loop reads CASSLAGRVYNEQFF. For the CDR3, the DNA is TGTGCCAGCAGTTTAGCCGGGAGAGTCTACAATGAGCAGTTCTTC.

This clonotype was detected ten times or more. The V gene is TRBV24-1, the J gene TRBJ2-7; D possibly matches TRBD1 or TRBD2 (6 bases each). Looked up from germline, CDR1 is KGHDR and CDR2 is SFDVKD. V was pared by 5 bases and J by 5 bases, with 15 bases between. The CDR3 extends over 14 amino acids. The CDR3 DNA is TGTGCCACCAGTGCCGGGGGCAGGGTCAACGAGCAGTACTTC. It codes for CATSAGGRVNEQYF.

The chain employs TRBV20-1 and TRBJ2-1, with 9 bases that match TRBD2. CDR1 DFQATT and CDR2 SNEGSKA come from the germline V gene (reference sequence). The CDR3 extends over 16 amino acids. J was trimmed by 2 bases and V by 1 base; bases with no gene match: 6. CDR3 sequence reads: CSARAAAGGPYNEQFF. CDR3 nucleotide sequence: TGCAGTGCTAGAGCGGCAGCGGGAGGTCCCTACAATGAGCAGTTCTTC.

The CDR3 is CASSFGLGSSYNSPLHF. The CDR3, as DNA: TGTGCCAGCAGCTTCGGACTGGGAAGCTCCTATAATTCACCCCTCCACTTT. V gene TRBV7-2 combines with J gene TRBJ1-6, with D uncertain. The germline V and J ends were trimmed by 3 bases and 0 bases, with 12 bases remaining between them. The CDR3 sequence is 17 residues long. Germline V gives CDR1 SGHTA, CDR2 FQGNSA.

This clonotype was seen many times. This chain joins TRBV24-1 and TRBJ2-3; 7 bases are shared with TRBD1. CDR1 is KGHDR, CDR2 SFDVKD, per germline. The junction had 5 bases not matched to a gene; V was cut back by 3 bases and J by 0 bases. The length of the CDR3 is 16 residues. In nucleotides, the CDR3 is TGTGCCACCAGTGATCCCCGACAGGGTAGCACAGATACGCAGTATTTT. Residues: CATSDPRQGSTDTQYF.

This clonotype was counted ten times or more. The CDR3 here is CASSLRDYLYNEQFF. DNA for the CDR3: TGTGCCAGCAGCTTGAGAGACTACCTATACAATGAGCAGTTCTTC. The V call is TRBV7-8, the J call TRBJ2-1; the D gene is possibly TRBD2 (5 bases). Germline V CDR1 and CDR2: SGHVS, FQNEAQ. The V gene lost 3 bases and the J gene lost 4 bases, with 13 bases spanning the gap. CDR3 length: 15 amino acids.

This clonotype showed up just a few times. The chain is built from TRBV5-1 and TRBJ1-5; weak D call: TRBD1 (6 bases). V lost 0 bases to trimming and J lost 2 bases, with 15 bases between them. The germline V gene has CDR1 SGHRS and CDR2 YFSETQ. The CDR3 loop spans 17 amino acids. CDR3 region: CASSLGPTGIGNQPQHF. Here the CDR3 DNA reads TGCGCCAGCAGCTTGGGGCCCACAGGGATTGGCAATCAGCCCCAGCATTTT.